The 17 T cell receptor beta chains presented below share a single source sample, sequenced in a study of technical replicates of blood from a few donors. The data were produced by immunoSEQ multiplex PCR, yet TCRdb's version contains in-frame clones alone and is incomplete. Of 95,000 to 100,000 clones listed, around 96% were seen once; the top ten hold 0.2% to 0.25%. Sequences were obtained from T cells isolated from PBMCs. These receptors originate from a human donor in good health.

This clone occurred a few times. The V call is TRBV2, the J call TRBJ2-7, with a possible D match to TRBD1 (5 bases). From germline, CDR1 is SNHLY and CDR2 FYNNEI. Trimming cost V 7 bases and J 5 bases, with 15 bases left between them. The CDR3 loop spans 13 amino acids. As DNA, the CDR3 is TGTGCCAGCAACGAGGCAGGGATGAACGAGCAGTACTTC. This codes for CASNEAGMNEQYF.

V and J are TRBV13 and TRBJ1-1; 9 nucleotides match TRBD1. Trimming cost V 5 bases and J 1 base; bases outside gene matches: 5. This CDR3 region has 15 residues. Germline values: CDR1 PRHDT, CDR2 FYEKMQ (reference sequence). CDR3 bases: TGTGCCAGCAGCCCACCGGGACAGGGGAACACTGAAGCTTTCTTT. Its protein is CASSPPGQGNTEAFF. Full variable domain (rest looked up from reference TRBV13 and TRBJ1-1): AAGVIQSPRHLIKEKRETATLKCYPIPRHDTVYWYQQGPGQDPQFLISFYEKMQSDKGSIPDRFSAQQFSDYHSELNMSSLELGDSALYFCASSPPGQGNTEAFFGQGTRLTVV.

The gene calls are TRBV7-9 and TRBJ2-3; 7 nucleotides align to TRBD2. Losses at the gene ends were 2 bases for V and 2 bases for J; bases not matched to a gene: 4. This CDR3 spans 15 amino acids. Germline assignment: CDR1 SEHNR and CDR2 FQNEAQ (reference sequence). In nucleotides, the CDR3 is TGTGCCAGCAGCTTATTGGGGGGGGACACAGATACGCAGTATTTT. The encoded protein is CASSLLGGDTDTQYF.

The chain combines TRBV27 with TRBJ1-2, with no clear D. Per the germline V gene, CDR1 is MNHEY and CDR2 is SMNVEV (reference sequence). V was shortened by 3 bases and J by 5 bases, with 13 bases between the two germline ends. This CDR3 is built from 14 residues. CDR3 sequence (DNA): TGTGCCAGCAGTTTTCGGGTGGCGGGATATGGCTACACCTTC. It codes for CASSFRVAGYGYTF.

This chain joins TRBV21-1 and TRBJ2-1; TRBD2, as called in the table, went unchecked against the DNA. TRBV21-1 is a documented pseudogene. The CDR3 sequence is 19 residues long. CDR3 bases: TGTGCCAGCAGCAGCCAGCCAGCGACTAGCGGGAGGTCCCACAATGAGCAGTTCTTC. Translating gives CASSSQPATSGRSHNEQFF.

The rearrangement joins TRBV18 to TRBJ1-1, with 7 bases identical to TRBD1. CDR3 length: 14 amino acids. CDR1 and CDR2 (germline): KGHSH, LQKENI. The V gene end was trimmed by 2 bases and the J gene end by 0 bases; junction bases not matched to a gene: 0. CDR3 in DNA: TGTGCCAGCTCACCAGGGACAGTGAACACTGAAGCTTTCTTT. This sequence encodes CASSPGTVNTEAFF.

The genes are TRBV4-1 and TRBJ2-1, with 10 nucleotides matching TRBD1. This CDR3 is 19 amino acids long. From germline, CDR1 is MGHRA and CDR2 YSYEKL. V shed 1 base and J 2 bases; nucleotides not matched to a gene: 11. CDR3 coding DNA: TGCGCCAGCAGCCAAGCTATATATCGGACAGGGGGTACCTACAATGAGCAGTTCTTC. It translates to CASSQAIYRTGGTYNEQFF.

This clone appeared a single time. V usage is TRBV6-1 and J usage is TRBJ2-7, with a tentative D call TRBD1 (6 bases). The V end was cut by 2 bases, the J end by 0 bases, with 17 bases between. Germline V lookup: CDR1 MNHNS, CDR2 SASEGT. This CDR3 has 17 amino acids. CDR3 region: CASSEFQGLGNSYEQYF. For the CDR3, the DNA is TGTGCCAGCAGTGAATTTCAGGGGTTGGGGAACTCCTACGAGCAGTACTTC.

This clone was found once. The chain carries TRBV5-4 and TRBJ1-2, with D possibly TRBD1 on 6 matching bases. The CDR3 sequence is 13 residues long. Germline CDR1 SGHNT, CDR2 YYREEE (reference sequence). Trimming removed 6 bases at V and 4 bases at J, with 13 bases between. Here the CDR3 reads CASTSQGGYGYTF. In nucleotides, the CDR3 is TGTGCCAGCACATCACAGGGCGGCTATGGCTACACCTTC.

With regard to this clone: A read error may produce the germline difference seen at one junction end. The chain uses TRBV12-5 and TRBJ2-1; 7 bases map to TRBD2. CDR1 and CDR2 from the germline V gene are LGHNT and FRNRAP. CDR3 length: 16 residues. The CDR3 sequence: CASGLASGTFYNEQFF. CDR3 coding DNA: TGTGCTAGTGGTTTGGCCAGCGGGACCTTCTACAATGAGCAATTCTTC.

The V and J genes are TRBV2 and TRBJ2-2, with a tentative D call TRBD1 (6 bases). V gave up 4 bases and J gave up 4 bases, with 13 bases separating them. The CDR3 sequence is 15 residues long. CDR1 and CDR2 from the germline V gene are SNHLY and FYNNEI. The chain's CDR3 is CASSAQGSSTGELFF. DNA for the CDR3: TGTGCCAGCAGTGCCCAGGGGTCGTCCACCGGGGAGCTGTTTTTT. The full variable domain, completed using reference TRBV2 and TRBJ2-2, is EPEVTQTPSHQVTQMGQEVILRCVPISNHLYFYWYRQILGQKVEFLVSFYNNEISEKSEIFDDQFSVERPDGSNFTLKIRSTKLEDSAMYFCASSAQGSSTGELFFGEGSRLTVL.

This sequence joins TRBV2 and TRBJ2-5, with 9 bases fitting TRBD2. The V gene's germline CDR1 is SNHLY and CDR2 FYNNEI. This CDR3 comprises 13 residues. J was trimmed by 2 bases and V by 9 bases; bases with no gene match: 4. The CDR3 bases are TGTGCCAGTCGACTAGCGGTACAAGAGACCCAGTACTTC. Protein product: CASRLAVQETQYF.

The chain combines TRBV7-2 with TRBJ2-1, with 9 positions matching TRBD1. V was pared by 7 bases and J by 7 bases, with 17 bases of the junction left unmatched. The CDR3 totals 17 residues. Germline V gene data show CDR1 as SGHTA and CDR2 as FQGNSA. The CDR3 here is CASTIPSGTGTSNEQFF. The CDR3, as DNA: TGTGCCAGCACCATCCCCTCCGGGACAGGGACCTCAAATGAGCAGTTCTTC.

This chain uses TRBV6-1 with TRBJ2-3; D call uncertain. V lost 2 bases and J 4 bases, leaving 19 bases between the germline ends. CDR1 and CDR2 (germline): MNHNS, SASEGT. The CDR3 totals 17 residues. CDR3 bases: TGTGCCAGCAGTGAACGTTTGAGCCTAGTGAATCCAGATACGCAGTATTTT. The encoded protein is CASSERLSLVNPDTQYF.

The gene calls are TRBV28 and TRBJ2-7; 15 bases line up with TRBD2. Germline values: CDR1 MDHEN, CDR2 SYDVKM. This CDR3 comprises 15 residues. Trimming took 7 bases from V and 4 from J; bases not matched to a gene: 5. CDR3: CASTQGLAGGYEQYF. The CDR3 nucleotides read TGTGCCAGCACCCAAGGACTAGCGGGAGGGTACGAGCAGTACTTC.

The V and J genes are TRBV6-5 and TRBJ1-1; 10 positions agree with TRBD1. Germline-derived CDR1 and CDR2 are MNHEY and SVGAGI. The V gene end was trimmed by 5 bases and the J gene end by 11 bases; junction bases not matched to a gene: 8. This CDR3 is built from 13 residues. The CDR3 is CASSGTGEDGAFF. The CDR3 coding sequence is TGTGCCAGCAGTGGGACAGGGGAGGATGGGGCTTTCTTT.

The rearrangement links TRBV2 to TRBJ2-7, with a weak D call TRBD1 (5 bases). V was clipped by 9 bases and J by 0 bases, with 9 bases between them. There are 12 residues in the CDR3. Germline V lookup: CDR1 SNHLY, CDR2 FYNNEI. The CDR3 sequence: CARQDISYEQYF. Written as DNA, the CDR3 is TGTGCCAGACAGGACATCTCCTACGAGCAGTACTTC. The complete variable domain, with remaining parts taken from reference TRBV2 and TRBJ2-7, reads EPEVTQTPSHQVTQMGQEVILRCVPISNHLYFYWYRQILGQKVEFLVSFYNNEISEKSEIFDDQFSVERPDGSNFTLKIRSTKLEDSAMYFCARQDISYEQYFGPGTRLTVT.